Sequencing of this T cell receptor beta chain was carried out in a study of blood T cell repertoires in COVID-19. Study as a whole: Samples representing acute and convalescent COVID-19 were sourced from the United States, Italy and Spain.

CDR3 length equals 14 residues. In germline, CDR1 is MGHRA, CDR2 YSYEKL. The V end lost 4 bases, the J end lost 5 bases, and 15 bases lay between the germline ends. Authors' processing steps: Reference gene primer amplification in the assay estimated nucleated cell counts. Measured with immunoSEQ multiplex PCR; TCRdb has only the in-frame clones, and not every one. The DNA gave D and trimming, while V, J and clone size come from that table. The table shows around 110,000 clones, with approximately 88% occurring only once. V and J are TRBV4-1 and TRBJ2-7; D is possibly TRBD1 (5 bases). The TCR sequence derives from a man aged 45 to 65 with active or convalescent COVID-19. The sample comprised peripheral blood. The CDR3 protein is CASSPFWKGNEQYF. The DNA of the CDR3 is TGCGCCAGCAGCCCCTTCTGGAAGGGGAACGAGCAGTACTTC.